This T cell receptor (beta chain) originates from a study of blood T cell repertoires in COVID-19. Study information: Collection of acute and convalescent COVID-19 samples took place in the United States, Italy and Spain.

The V gene end was trimmed by 3 bases and the J gene end by 8 bases; junction bases not matched to a gene: 18. The germline gives CDR1 DFQATT, CDR2 SNEGSKA (reference sequence). The CDR3 is 17 residues long. In the study's own analysis: Amplification with reference gene primers provided the estimates of nucleated cell counts. The method was immunoSEQ multiplex PCR; TCRdb's version includes in-frame clones alone and lacks a portion of them. V and J calls and clone size come straight from that table; D and trimming were deduced from the DNA. The profile shows roughly 340,000 clones, around 91% of them singletons.

This chain connects TRBV20-1 to TRBJ2-1; 8 nucleotides agree with TRBD2. Sequencing was done on a sample of peripheral blood. The sequence came from a woman aged 18-29 years who had recovered from COVID-19. This chain's CDR3 is CSASLSGSILGTDEQFF. CDR3 coding DNA: TGCAGTGCTAGTCTCAGCGGGAGTATCCTCGGGACGGATGAGCAGTTCTTC.